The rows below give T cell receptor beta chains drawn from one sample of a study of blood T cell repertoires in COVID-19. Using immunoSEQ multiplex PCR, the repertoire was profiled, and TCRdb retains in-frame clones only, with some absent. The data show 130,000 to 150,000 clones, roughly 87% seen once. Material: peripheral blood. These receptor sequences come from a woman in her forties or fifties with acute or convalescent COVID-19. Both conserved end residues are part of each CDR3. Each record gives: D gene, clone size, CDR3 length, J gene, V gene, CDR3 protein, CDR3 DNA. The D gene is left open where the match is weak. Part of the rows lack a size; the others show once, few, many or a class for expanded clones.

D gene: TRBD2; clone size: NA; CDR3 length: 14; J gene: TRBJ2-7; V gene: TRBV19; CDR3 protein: CASSIGTSGYEQYF; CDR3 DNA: TGTGCCAGTAGTATAGGGACTAGCGGCTACGAGCAGTACTTC
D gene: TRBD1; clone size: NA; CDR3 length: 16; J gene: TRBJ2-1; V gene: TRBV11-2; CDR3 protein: CASSPARTGSYNEQFF; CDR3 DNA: TGTGCCAGCAGCCCCGCCCGGACAGGGTCCTACAATGAGCAGTTCTTC
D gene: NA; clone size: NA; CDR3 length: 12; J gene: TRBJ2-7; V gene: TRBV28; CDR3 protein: CASRVRNYEQYF; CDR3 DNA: TGTGCCAGCAGGGTGCGGAACTACGAGCAGTACTTC
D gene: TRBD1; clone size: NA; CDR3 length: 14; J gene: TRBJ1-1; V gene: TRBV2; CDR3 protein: CASTQTGGKTEAFF; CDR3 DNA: TGTGCCAGCACCCAGACAGGGGGCAAAACTGAAGCTTTCTTT
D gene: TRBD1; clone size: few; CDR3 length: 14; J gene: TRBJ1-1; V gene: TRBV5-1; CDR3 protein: CASSFGTGSTEAFF; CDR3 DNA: TGCGCCAGCAGCTTTGGGACAGGGAGCACTGAAGCTTTCTTT
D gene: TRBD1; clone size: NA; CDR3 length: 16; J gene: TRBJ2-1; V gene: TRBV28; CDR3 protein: CASSLNVGQGAGEQFF; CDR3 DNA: TGTGCCAGCAGTTTAAACGTAGGGCAGGGGGCGGGTGAGCAGTTCTTC
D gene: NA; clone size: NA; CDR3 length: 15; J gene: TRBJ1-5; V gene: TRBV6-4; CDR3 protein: CASSDSGQINQPQHF; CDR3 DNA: TGTGCCAGCAGTGACTCCGGACAGATCAATCAGCCCCAGCATTTT
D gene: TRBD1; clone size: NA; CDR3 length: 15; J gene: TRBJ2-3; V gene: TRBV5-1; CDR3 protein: CASSPGTGLTDTQYF; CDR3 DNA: TGCGCCAGCAGCCCAGGGACAGGGCTCACAGATACGCAGTATTTT
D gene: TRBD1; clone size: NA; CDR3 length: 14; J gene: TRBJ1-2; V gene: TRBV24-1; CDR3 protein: CATSDPMTGSGYTF; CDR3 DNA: TGTGCCACCAGTGACCCCATGACAGGGAGCGGCTACACCTTC
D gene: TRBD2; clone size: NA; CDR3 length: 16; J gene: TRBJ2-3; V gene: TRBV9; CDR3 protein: CASSPASGNRGNTQYF; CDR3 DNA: TGTGCCAGCAGCCCTGCTAGCGGGAATCGGGGGAATACGCAGTATTTT
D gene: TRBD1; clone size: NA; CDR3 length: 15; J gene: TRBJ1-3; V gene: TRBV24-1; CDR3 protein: CATIPGTGSGNTIYF; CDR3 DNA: TGTGCCACAATCCCCGGGACAGGCTCTGGAAACACCATATATTTT
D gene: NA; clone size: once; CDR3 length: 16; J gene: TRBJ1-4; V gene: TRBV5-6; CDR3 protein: CASSLNSGLNNEKLFF; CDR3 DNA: TGTGCCAGCAGCTTGAATAGTGGGCTGAATAATGAAAAACTGTTTTTT
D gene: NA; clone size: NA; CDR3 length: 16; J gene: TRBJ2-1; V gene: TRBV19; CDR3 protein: CASSMDGIPGNNEQFF; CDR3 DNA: TGTGCCAGTAGTATGGACGGGATCCCGGGGAACAATGAGCAGTTCTTC
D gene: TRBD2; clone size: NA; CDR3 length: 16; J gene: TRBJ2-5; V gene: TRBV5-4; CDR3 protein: CASSLEISGPQETQYF; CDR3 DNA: TGTGCCAGCAGCTTGGAGATTAGCGGGCCACAAGAGACCCAGTACTTC
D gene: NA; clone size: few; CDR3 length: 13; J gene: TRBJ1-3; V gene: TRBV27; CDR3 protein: CASSPYVGNTIYF; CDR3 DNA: TGTGCCAGCAGTCCCTACGTGGGAAACACCATATATTTT
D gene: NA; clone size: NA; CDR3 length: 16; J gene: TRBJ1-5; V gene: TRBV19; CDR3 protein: CASSPEGTIEHQPQHF; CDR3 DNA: TGTGCCAGTAGTCCCGAAGGGACAATTGAACATCAGCCCCAGCATTTT
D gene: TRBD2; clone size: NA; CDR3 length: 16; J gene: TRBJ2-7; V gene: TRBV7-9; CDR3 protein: CASRAILAGGLNEQYF; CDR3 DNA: TGTGCCAGCAGGGCCATCCTAGCGGGAGGGTTAAACGAGCAGTACTTC
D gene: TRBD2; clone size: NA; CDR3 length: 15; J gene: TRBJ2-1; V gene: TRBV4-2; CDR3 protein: CASSSGTSGHNEQFF; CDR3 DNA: TGTGCCAGCAGCTCCGGGACTAGCGGACACAATGAGCAGTTCTTC
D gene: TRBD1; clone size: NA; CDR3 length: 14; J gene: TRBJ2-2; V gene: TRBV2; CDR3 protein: CASKGQGARGELFF; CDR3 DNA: TGTGCCAGCAAGGGGCAGGGGGCTCGCGGGGAGCTGTTTTTT
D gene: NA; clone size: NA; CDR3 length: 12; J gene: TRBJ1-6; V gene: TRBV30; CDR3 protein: CAWSGDSSPLHF; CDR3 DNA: TGTGCCTGGAGTGGGGACTCTTCACCCCTCCACTTT
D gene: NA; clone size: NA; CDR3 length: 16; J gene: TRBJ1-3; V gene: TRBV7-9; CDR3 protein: CASSSGYSRAGNTIYF; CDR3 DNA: TGTGCCAGCAGCTCTGGATACAGCAGGGCTGGAAACACCATATATTTT
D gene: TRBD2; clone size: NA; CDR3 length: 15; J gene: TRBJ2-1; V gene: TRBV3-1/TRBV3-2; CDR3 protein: CASSQQLAGGGEQFF; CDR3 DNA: TGTGCCAGCAGCCAACAGCTAGCGGGGGGCGGGGAGCAGTTCTTC
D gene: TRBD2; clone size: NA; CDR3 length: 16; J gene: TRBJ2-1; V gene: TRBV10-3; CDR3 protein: CAISEPIAGEGNEQFF; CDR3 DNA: TGTGCCATCAGTGAGCCCATAGCGGGAGAAGGCAATGAGCAGTTCTTC
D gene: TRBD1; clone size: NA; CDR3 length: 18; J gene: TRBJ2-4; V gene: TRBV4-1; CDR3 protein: CASSRSTMDRGPKNIQYF; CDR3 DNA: TGCGCCAGCAGCCGCTCCACGATGGACAGGGGTCCCAAAAACATTCAGTACTTC
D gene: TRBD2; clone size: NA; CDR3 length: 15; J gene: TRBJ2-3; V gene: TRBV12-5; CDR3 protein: CASGLVRGRADTQYF; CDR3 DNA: TGTGCTAGTGGTTTGGTGCGGGGGAGGGCAGATACGCAGTATTTT
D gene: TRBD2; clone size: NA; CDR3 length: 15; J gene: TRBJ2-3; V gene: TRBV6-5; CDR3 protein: CASNSGGPYTDTQYF; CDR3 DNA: TGTGCCAGCAACAGCGGGGGGCCTTACACAGATACGCAGTATTTT
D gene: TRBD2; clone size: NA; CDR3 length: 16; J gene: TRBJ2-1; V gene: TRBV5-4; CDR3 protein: CASSLGTSGGYNEQFF; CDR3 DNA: TGTGCCAGCAGCTTAGGAACTTCGGGGGGGTACAATGAGCAGTTCTTC
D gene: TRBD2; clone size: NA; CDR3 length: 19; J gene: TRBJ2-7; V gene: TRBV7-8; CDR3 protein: CASSLALAGEIQVSYEQYF; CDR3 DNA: TGTGCCAGCAGCTTAGCGCTAGCGGGAGAAATCCAGGTGTCCTACGAGCAGTACTTC
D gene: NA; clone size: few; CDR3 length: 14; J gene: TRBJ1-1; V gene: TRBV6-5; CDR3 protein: CASSYNRLNTEAFF; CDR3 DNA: TGTGCCAGCAGTTACAACAGGTTGAACACTGAAGCTTTCTTT
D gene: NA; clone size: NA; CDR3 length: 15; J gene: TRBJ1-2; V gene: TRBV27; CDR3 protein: CASSLSGSFNYGYTF; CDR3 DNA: TGTGCCAGCAGTTTATCGGGCAGTTTTAACTATGGCTACACCTTC
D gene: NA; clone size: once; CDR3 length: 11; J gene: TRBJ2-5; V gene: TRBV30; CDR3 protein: CAWRGGETQYF; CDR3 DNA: TGTGCCTGGAGGGGGGGAGAGACCCAGTACTTC
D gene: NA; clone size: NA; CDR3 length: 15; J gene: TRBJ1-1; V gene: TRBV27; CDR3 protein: CASIPGDGGGTEAFF; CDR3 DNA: TGTGCCAGCATCCCTGGGGACGGTGGGGGGACTGAAGCTTTCTTT
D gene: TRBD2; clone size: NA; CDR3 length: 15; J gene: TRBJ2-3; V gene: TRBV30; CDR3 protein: CAWSAREGWTDTQYF; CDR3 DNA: TGTGCCTGGAGCGCCCGGGAGGGGTGGACAGATACGCAGTATTTT
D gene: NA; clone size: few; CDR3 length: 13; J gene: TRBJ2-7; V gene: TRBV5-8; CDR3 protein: CASSLRVGDEQYF; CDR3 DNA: TGTGCCAGCAGCTTGCGGGTGGGAGACGAGCAGTACTTC
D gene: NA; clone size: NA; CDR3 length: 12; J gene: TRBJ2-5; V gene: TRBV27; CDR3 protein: CASSFPGETQYF; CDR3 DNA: TGTGCCAGCAGTTTTCCCGGAGAGACCCAGTACTTC
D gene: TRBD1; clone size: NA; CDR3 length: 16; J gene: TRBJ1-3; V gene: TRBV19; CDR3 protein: CASSPTRDRGFGTIYF; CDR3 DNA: TGTGCCAGTAGTCCAACACGGGACAGGGGTTTTGGCACCATATATTTT
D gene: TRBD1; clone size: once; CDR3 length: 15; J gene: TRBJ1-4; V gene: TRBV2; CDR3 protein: CASVQQGPFNEKLFF; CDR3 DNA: TGTGCCAGCGTCCAACAGGGGCCATTCAATGAAAAACTGTTTTTT
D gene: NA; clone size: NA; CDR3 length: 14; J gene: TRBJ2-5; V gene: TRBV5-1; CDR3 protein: CASSLVLGEETQYF; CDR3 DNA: TGCGCCAGCAGCTTGGTTTTAGGGGAAGAGACCCAGTACTTC
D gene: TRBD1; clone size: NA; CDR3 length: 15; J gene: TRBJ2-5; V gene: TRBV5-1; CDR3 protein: CASSSGTGMLETQYF; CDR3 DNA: TGCGCCAGCAGCTCCGGGACAGGGATGTTAGAGACCCAGTACTTC
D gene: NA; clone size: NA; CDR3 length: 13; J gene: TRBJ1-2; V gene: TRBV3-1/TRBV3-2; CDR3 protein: CASSQGQDYGYTF; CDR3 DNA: TGTGCCAGCAGCCAAGGACAAGACTATGGCTACACCTTC
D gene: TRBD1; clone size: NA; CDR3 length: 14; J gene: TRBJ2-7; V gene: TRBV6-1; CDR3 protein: CASNRGQGFYEQYF; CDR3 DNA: TGTGCCAGCAACCGGGGACAGGGGTTCTACGAGCAGTACTTC
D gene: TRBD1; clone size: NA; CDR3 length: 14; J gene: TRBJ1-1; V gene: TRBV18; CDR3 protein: CASSPLDRGAEAFF; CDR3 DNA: TGTGCCAGCTCACCCCTCGACAGGGGGGCTGAAGCTTTCTTT
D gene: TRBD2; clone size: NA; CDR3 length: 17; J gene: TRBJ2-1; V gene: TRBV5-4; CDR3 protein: CASSGRLAGEAYNEQFF; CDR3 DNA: TGTGCCAGCAGCGGGAGACTAGCGGGAGAAGCCTACAATGAGCAGTTCTTC
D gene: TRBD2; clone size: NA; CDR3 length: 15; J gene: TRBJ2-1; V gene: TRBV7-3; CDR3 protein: CASSLSTSGRGEQFF; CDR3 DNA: TGTGCCAGCAGCTTATCCACTAGCGGGAGAGGAGAGCAGTTCTTC
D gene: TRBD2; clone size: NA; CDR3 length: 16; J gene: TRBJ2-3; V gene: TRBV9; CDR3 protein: CASSLGTSEGTNTQYF; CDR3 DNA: TGTGCCAGCAGCCTCGGGACTAGCGAGGGCACAAATACGCAGTATTTT
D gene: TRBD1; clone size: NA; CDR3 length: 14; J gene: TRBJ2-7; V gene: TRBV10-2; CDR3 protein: CASSVGQGFDEQYF; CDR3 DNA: TGCGCCAGCAGTGTTGGACAGGGGTTTGACGAGCAGTACTTC
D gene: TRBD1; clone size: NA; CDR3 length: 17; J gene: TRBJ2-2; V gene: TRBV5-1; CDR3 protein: CASSRTRSDRGTGELFF; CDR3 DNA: TGCGCCAGCAGCCGGACCCGATCGGACAGGGGCACCGGGGAGCTGTTTTTT
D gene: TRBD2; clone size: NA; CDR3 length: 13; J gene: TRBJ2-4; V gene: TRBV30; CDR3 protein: CAWVSGRWDIQYF; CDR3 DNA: TGTGCCTGGGTTAGCGGGAGGTGGGACATTCAGTACTTC
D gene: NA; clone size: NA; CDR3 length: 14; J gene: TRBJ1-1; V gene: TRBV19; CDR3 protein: CASSMDNMNTEAFF; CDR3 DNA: TGTGCCAGTAGTATGGACAACATGAACACTGAAGCTTTCTTT
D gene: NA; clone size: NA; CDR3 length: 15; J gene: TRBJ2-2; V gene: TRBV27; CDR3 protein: CASSHRTDSTGELFF; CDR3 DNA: TGTGCCAGCAGTCACCGGACAGATAGCACCGGGGAGCTGTTTTTT
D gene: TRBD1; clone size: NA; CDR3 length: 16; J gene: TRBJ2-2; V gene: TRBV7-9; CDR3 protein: CASSPQTGYGSGELFF; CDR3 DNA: TGTGCCAGCAGCCCCCAGACAGGGTATGGGTCCGGGGAGCTGTTTTTT
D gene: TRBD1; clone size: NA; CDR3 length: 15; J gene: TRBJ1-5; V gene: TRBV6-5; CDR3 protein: CASRTGGASNQPQHF; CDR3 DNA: TGTGCCAGCAGGACAGGGGGCGCGAGCAATCAGCCCCAGCATTTT
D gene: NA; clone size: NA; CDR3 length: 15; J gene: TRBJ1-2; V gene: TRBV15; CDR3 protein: CATSRDRSGHYGYTF; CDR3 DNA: TGTGCCACCAGCAGAGATCGGTCAGGACATTATGGCTACACCTTC
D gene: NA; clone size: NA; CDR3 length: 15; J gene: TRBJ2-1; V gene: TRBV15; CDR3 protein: CATSRDTGSGNEQFF; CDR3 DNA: TGTGCCACCAGCAGAGACACAGGGTCTGGCAATGAGCAGTTCTTC